The 9 T cell receptor beta chains given below trace back to one sample, sequenced in a study of blood T cell repertoires in COVID-19. Measured with immunoSEQ multiplex PCR; TCRdb has only the in-frame clones, and not every one. Here the sample spans tens of thousands of clones, 89% being singletons. Sequencing input: peripheral blood. These receptors were obtained from an older woman with COVID-19, enrolled during active disease.

The chain recombines TRBV12-3 or TRBV12-4 with TRBJ2-1; TRBD1 matches at 7 bases. V trimming: 3 bases; J trimming: 15 bases; junction bases outside the gene matches: 8. The CDR3 totals 12 residues. CDR3 region: CASSFDTGERFF. In DNA, the CDR3 is TGTGCCAGCAGTTTTGATACAGGGGAACGGTTCTTC.

The rearrangement uses TRBV19 and TRBJ1-5, with TRBD1 as a possible D gene (6 bases). The CDR3 contains 15 residues. Trimming removed 7 bases at V and 4 bases at J, with 17 bases between. Germline V gene data show CDR1 as LNHDA and CDR2 as SQIVND (reference sequence). The chain's CDR3 is CASMAMITGNQPQHF. DNA of the CDR3: TGTGCCAGTATGGCCATGATCACAGGGAATCAGCCCCAGCATTTT.

The chain joins TRBV6-5 to TRBJ2-1; D uncertain. Germline CDR1 reads MNHEY; CDR2 reads SVGAGI. Trimming took 6 bases from V and 2 from J, leaving 8 bases between them. The CDR3 is 13 amino acids. The CDR3, as DNA: TGTGCCAGCAGCCCAGACACCTACAATGAGCAGTTCTTC. Translating gives CASSPDTYNEQFF.

CDR3 region: CASSHRGATDTQYF. In DNA, the CDR3 is TGTGCCAGCAGCCACAGGGGTGCTACAGATACGCAGTATTTT. The rearrangement uses TRBV27 and TRBJ2-3, with 7 bases that match TRBD1. Germline values: CDR1 MNHEY, CDR2 SMNVEV (reference sequence). The CDR3 is 14 residues long. V was clipped by 6 bases and J by 3 bases; unmatched bases: 6.

Only a few counts were recorded for this clone. The genes are TRBV6-2 or TRBV6-3 and TRBJ1-1; D is perhaps TRBD1 (6 bases). Germline-derived CDR1 and CDR2 are MNHEY and SVGEGT. The CDR3 has 15 amino acids. Trimming removed 2 bases from V and 5 bases from J, with 15 bases in between. Here the CDR3 reads CASSYVAGAMTEAFF. In DNA form, the CDR3 reads TGTGCCAGCAGTTACGTAGCGGGGGCAATGACTGAAGCTTTCTTT.

The genes are TRBV6-5 and TRBJ2-1; TRBD2 matches 14 bases. Germline lookup yields CDR1 MNHEY and CDR2 SVGAGI. The CDR3 runs to 14 residues. V gave up 2 bases and J gave up 12 bases; unmatched junction bases: 3. This CDR3 reads CASSYPGLAGAQFF. The DNA of the CDR3 is TGTGCCAGCAGTTACCCGGGACTAGCGGGAGCGCAGTTCTTC.

The chain combines TRBV30 with TRBJ2-3, with D maybe TRBD1 (5 bases). The CDR3 runs 14 residues. Germline-derived CDR1 and CDR2 are GTSNPN and SVGIG (reference sequence). Trimming pared 5 bases from V and 3 bases from J, leaving 15 bases between. In nucleotides, the CDR3 is TGTGCCTGGCATAAGGGGTATGGGACAGATACGCAGTATTTT. It yields the protein CAWHKGYGTDTQYF.

This clone has a single count. V is TRBV19 and J is TRBJ2-7, with D tentatively TRBD2 (6 bases). V lost 3 bases and J 2 bases, leaving 11 bases between the germline ends. The CDR3 is 14 residues long. The V gene's germline CDR1 is LNHDA and CDR2 SQIVND (reference sequence). CDR3 coding DNA: TGTGCCAGTAGTATCTTGGGGGGAACCTACGAGCAGTACTTC. This sequence encodes CASSILGGTYEQYF.

This chain uses TRBV7-2 with TRBJ2-1; weak D call: TRBD1 (5 bases). This CDR3 is 12 amino acids long. In germline, CDR1 is SGHTA, CDR2 FQGNSA. V dropped 7 bases and J dropped 11 bases, with 15 bases sitting between them. The CDR3 region is CASTDTLGQQFF. Written as DNA, the CDR3 is TGTGCCAGCACCGATACCCTGGGGCAGCAGTTCTTC.